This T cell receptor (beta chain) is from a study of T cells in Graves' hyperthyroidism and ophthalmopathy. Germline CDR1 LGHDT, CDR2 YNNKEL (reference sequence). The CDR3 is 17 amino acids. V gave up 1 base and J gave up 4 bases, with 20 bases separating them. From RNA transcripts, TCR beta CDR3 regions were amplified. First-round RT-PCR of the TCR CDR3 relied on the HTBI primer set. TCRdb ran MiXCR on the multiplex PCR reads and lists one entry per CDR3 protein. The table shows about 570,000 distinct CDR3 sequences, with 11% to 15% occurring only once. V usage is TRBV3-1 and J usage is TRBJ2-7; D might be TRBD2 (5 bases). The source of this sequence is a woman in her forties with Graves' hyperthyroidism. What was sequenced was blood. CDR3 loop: CASSQALSGQARYEQYF. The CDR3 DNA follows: TGTGCCAGCAGCCAAGCATTGAGCGGTCAAGCTCGATACGAGCAGTACTTC.